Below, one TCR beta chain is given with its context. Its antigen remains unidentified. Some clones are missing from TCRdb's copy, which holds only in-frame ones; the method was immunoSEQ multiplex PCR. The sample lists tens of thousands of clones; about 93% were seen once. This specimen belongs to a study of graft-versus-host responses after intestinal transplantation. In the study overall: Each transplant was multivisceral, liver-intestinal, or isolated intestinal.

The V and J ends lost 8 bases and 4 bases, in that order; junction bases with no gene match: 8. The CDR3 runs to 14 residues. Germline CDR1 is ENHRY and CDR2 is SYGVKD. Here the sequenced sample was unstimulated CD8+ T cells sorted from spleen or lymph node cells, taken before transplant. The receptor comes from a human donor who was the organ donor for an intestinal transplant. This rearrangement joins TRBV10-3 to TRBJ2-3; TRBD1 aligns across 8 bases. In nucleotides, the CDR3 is TGTGCCATCGAAGGACAGGGCGACGCAGATACGCAGTATTTT. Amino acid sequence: CAIEGQGDADTQYF.